This TCR beta chain was sequenced in a study of cytomegalovirus exposure and HLA in healthy donors. Study-wide points: Reports credit the classifier with highly specific, highly sensitive diagnosis of cytomegalovirus status.

The protocol was immunoSEQ multiplex PCR, while the TCRdb copy is restricted to in-frame clones and leaves out a portion. Here the sample spans approximately 98,000 clones, 70% to 85% being singletons. V lost 2 bases, J lost 6 bases, and 9 bases stayed unmatched. The CDR3 consists of 16 residues. Germline CDR1 is SEHNR and CDR2 is FQNEAQ (reference sequence). Comments on this clone: Its antigen is not known.

The sequencing sample was made of PBMCs. The chain combines TRBV7-9 with TRBJ2-2, with 7 bases fitting TRBD1. This sequence was found in a young woman in good health and CMV-seronegative. CDR3 in DNA: TGTGCCAGCAGCTTATCAATTGTAGGGGGCGCCGGGGAGCTGTTTTTT. This encodes CASSLSIVGGAGELFF.